This TCR beta chain was found in a study of OX40 agonist ivuxolimab in advanced cancers. TCRdb keeps only in-frame clones here, not all; method: immunoSEQ multiplex PCR. This sample has under 85,000 clones; about 86% occur once, and the top ten carry approximately 2%. CDR1 and CDR2 (germline): SGHAT, FQDESV (reference sequence). V was pared by 5 bases and J by 7 bases, with 17 bases of the junction left unmatched. CDR3 size: 17 residues. The sequence was obtained from an adult with an advanced solid tumor such as melanoma, head and neck, liver or kidney cancer. Sequencing used CD4+ or CD8+ T cells sorted from blood, obtained in a trial of the OX40 agonist ivuxolimab. The chain recombines TRBV11-1 with TRBJ2-5; 9 bases map to TRBD1. As DNA, the CDR3 is TGTGCCAGCAGCCAATCCGTATTACCGGGACAGGGAGCGACCCAGTACTTC. Protein sequence: CASSQSVLPGQGATQYF.